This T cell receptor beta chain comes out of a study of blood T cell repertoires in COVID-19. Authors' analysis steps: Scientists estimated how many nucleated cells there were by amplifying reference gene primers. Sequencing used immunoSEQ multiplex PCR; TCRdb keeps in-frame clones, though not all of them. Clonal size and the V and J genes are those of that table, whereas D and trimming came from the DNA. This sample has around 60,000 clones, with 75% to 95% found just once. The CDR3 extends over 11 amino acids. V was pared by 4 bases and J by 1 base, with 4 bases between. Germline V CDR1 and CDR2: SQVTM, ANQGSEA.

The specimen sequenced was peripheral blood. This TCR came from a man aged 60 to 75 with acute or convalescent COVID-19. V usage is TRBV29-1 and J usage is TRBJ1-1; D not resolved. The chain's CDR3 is CSVGQNTEAFF. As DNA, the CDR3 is TGCAGCGTTGGGCAGAACACTGAAGCTTTCTTT.